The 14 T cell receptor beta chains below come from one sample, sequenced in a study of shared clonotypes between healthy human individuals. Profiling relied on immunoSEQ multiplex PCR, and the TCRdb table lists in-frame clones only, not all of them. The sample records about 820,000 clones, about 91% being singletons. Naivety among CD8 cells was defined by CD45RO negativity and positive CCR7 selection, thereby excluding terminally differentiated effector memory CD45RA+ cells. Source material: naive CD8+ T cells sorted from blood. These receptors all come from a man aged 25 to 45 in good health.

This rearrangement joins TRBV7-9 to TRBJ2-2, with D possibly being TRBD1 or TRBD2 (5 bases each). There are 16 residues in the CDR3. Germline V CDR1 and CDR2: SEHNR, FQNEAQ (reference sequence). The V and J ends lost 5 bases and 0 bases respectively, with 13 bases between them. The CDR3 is CASSHFGTTNTGELFF. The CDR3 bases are TGTGCCAGCAGCCATTTCGGGACGACGAACACCGGGGAGCTGTTTTTT.

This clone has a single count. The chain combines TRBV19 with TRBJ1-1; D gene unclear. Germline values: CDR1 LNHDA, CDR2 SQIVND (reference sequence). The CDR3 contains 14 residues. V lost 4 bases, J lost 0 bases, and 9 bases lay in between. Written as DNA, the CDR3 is TGTGCCAGTAGTAGAGAGGGCCTGAACACTGAAGCTTTCTTT. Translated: CASSREGLNTEAFF. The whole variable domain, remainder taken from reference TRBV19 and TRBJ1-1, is DGGITQSPKYLFRKEGQNVTLSCEQNLNHDAMYWYRQDPGQGLRLIYYSQIVNDFQKGDIAEGYSVSREKKESFPLTVTSAQKNPTAFYLCASSREGLNTEAFFGQGTRLTVV.

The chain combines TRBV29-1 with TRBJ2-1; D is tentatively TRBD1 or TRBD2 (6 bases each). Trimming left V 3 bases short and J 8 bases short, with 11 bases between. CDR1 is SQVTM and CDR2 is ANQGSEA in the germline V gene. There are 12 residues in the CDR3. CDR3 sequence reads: CSVDSGEDEQFF. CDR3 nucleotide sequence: TGCAGCGTTGACTCAGGGGAGGATGAGCAGTTCTTC.

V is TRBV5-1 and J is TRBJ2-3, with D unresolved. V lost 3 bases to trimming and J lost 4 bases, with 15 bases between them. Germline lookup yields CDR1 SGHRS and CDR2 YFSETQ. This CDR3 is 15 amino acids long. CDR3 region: CASSSLWDSADTQYF. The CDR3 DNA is TGCGCCAGCAGCTCCCTCTGGGATAGTGCAGATACGCAGTATTTT.

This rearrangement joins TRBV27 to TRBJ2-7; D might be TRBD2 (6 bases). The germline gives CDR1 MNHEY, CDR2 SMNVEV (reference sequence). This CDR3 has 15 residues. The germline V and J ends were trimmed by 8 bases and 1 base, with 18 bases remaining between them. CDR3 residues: CASGPGPGVSYEQYF. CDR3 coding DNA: TGTGCCAGCGGTCCTGGGCCGGGAGTATCCTACGAGCAGTACTTC.

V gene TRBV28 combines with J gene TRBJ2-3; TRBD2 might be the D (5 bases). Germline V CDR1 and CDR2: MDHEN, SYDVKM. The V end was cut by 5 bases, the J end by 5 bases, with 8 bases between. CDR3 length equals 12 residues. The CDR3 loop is CASSHGIDTQYF. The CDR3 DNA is TGTGCCAGCAGTCACGGGATAGATACGCAGTATTTT.

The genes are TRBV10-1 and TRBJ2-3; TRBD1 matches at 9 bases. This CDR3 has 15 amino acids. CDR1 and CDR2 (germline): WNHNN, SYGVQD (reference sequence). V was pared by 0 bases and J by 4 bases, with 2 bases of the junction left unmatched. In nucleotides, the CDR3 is TGCGCCAGCAGTGAGTCGGGGGACAGGGCAGATACGCAGTATTTT. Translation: CASSESGDRADTQYF.

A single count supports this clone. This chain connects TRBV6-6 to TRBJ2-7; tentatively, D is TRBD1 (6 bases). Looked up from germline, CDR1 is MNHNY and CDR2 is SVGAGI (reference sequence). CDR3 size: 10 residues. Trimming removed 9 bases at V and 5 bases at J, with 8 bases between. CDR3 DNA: TGTGCCAGGGACAGAGACGAGCAGTACTTC. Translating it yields CARDRDEQYF.

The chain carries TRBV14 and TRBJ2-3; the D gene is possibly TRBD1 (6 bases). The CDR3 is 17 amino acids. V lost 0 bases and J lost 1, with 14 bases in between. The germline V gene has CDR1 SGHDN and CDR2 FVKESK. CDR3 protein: CASSQDRGRGGTDTQYF. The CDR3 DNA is TGTGCCAGCAGCCAAGATAGAGGCAGGGGAGGCACAGATACGCAGTATTTT.

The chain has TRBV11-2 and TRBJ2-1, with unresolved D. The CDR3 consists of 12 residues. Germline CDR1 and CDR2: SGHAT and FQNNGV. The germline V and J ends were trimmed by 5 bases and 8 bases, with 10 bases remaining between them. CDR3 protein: CASSPLAHEQFF. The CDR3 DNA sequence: TGTGCCAGCAGCCCGCTCGCCCATGAGCAGTTCTTC. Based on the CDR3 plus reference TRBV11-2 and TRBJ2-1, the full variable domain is EAGVAQSPRYKIIEKRQSVAFWCNPISGHATLYWYQQILGQGPKLLIQFQNNGVVDDSQLPKDRFSAERLKGVDSTLKIQPAKLEDSAVYLCASSPLAHEQFFGPGTRLTVL.

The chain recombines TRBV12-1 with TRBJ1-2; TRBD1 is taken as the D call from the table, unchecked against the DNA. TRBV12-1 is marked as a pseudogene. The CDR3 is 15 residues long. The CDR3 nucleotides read TGTGCCAGCAGCTTTAGCCCCTCCCAGGATTTTGGCTACACCTTC. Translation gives CASSFSPSQDFGYTF.

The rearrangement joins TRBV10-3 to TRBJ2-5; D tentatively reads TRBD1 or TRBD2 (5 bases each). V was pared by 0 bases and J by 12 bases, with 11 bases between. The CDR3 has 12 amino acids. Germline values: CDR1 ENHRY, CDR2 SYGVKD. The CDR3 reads CAISESGRLKYF. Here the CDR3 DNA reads TGTGCCATCAGTGAGTCGGGACGACTTAAGTACTTC.

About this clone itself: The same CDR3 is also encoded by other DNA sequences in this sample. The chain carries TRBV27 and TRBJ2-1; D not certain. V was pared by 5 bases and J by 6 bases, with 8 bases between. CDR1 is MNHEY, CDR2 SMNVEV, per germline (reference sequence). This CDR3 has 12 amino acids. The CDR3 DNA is TGTGCCAGCAGTCTCAACCGCAATGAGCAGTTCTTC. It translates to CASSLNRNEQFF.

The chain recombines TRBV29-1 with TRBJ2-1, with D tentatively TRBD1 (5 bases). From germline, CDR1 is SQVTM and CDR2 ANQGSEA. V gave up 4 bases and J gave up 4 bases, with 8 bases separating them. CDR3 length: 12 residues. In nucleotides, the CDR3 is TGCAGCGTTGGGGGCAGGTACAATGAGCAGTTCTTC. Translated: CSVGGRYNEQFF.